These T cell receptor beta chains were read from a single sample in a study of T cell responses to AZD1222 COVID-19 vaccine. Clones were sequenced by immunoSEQ multiplex PCR, and TCRdb holds only the in-frame ones, with some missing. The sample has tens of thousands of clones; roughly 87% are singletons. The sequencing used peripheral blood, collected 28 days after the second AZD1222 dose. The receptors derive from an adult who received the AZD1222 COVID-19 vaccine. The conserved cysteine and the conserved F or W are not part of the CDR3 here. A D gene is named only where the DNA matches it firmly. Expanded clones are given a class, and other clones once, few, many or no size at all.

V	J	D	size	CDR3
TRBV28	TRBJ2-7	TRBD2	.	ASTPGLAGAYEQY
TRBV27	TRBJ1-5	.	.	ASSLLSGAQEPQH
TRBV21-1	TRBJ2-7	.	.	ASSTRAGSPRQY
TRBV6-5	TRBJ2-1	.	once	ASRAPGLYNEQF
TRBV3-1/TRBV3-2	TRBJ1-3	TRBD1	.	ASSQLRQGPGNTIY
TRBV7-8	TRBJ2-7	TRBD2	.	ASSLAIQLAGRLQYEQY
TRBV4-1	TRBJ1-1	.	.	ASSQAGLNTEAF
TRBV7-7	TRBJ2-5	TRBD1	.	ASSLGQGDQETQY
TRBV6-6	TRBJ1-3	.	.	ASKSEVSGNTIY
TRBV5-1	TRBJ2-5	.	.	ASSRTGQSAGTQY
TRBV19	TRBJ2-5	.	.	ASSIVAGIGQETQY
TRBV2	TRBJ2-7	TRBD1	.	ASRPDRGTYEQY
TRBV28	TRBJ2-3	.	.	ASGQQSFTDTQY
TRBV20-1	TRBJ2-7	.	.	SGHRAYEQY
TRBV5-1	TRBJ2-2	.	.	ASSRTANTGELF
TRBV7-9	TRBJ1-4	TRBD1	.	ASSPRQGGFGKLF
TRBV3-1/TRBV3-2	TRBJ2-3	.	.	ASSPGTGTSTDTQY
TRBV9	TRBJ1-3	.	.	ASSVGSVIKASGNTIY
TRBV6-4	TRBJ2-1	.	.	ASAGHREQF
TRBV5-4	TRBJ2-5	TRBD1	.	ASSRKGQGETQY
TRBV6-5	TRBJ1-5	TRBD1	.	ASSSRDRGVSQPQH
TRBV28	TRBJ1-2	.	.	ASSNSGLSYGYT
TRBV13	TRBJ2-5	.	.	ATHGGPGRETQY
TRBV6-1	TRBJ1-2	.	once	ASSEFVGYGSNYGYT
TRBV11-1	TRBJ2-7	.	.	ASSLRGNSKEQY
TRBV25-1	TRBJ2-7	.	once	ASSEGGRFYEQY
TRBV3-1/TRBV3-2	TRBJ2-1	TRBD2	once	ASSQKGGLAGNEQF
TRBV4-1	TRBJ1-5	.	once	ASSQDGGLGNQPQH
TRBV3-1/TRBV3-2	TRBJ2-5	.	.	ASSQPAFQETQY
TRBV3-1/TRBV3-2	TRBJ1-1	TRBD1	.	ASSQGTGQEAF
TRBV30	TRBJ2-1	TRBD2	.	AWTLAGVGDEQF
TRBV20-1	TRBJ1-5	.	.	SASPGHPSNQPQH
TRBV6-5	TRBJ2-1	TRBD2	.	ASLSSGLYNEQF
TRBV5-1	TRBJ2-5	TRBD2	.	ASSPLTSGAVAETQY
TRBV30	TRBJ1-6	.	.	AWSTLGDYNSPLH
TRBV9	TRBJ2-7	.	.	ASSADISGTEMSYEQY
TRBV19	TRBJ1-2	TRBD1	.	ASTPRRDSIWFYGYT
TRBV5-6	TRBJ2-7	.	few	ASSLDTYEQY
TRBV28	TRBJ2-7	.	.	ASSTAGPNEQY
TRBV11-2	TRBJ2-1	TRBD2	.	ASSLGGAGGRSYNEQF
TRBV28	TRBJ1-5	.	.	ASSLATASLNQPQH
TRBV19	TRBJ2-2	TRBD1	few	ASRAGQGDTGELF
TRBV28	TRBJ2-3	TRBD2	.	ASSLGTSGASTDTQY
TRBV5-4	TRBJ2-1	.	.	ASSLGGPLSSYNEQF
TRBV28	TRBJ1-5	.	.	ASSLSRAVQPQH
TRBV9	TRBJ2-7	.	.	ASSPRWADEQY
TRBV18	TRBJ1-2	TRBD1	.	ASSPNRGGYT
TRBV25-1	TRBJ1-1	.	.	ASSEWAGTANTEAF
TRBV7-3	TRBJ2-5	TRBD2	.	ASSPTAGGKETQY
TRBV28	TRBJ2-1	TRBD1	.	ATKRPTGVGYNEQF
TRBV30	TRBJ1-1	.	.	AWSVHVNTEAF
TRBV5-8	TRBJ1-1	TRBD1	.	ASSQGQSGAEAF
TRBV5-1	TRBJ1-4	TRBD1	.	ASSSGQGYEKLF
TRBV10-3	TRBJ1-2	TRBD1	.	AISLTGGNYGYT
TRBV30	TRBJ2-7	TRBD2	.	AWSVGGIEQY